The T cell receptor beta chain described here comes from a study of blood T cell repertoires in COVID-19. Original analysis: Reference gene primers were amplified, and this amplification served to estimate nucleated cell counts. Produced via immunoSEQ multiplex PCR; TCRdb's table is partial and in-frame only. The V and J calls and clone size come from that table; D and trimming were worked out from the DNA. Of 35,000 to 45,000 clones in the sample, around 82% were seen once. Germline assignment: CDR1 SGHTA and CDR2 FQGNSA. After removal of 8 bases from V and 4 bases from J, the junction contained 7 bases not matched to a gene. This CDR3 is 13 amino acids long.

The chain uses TRBV7-2 and TRBJ2-5; 7 nucleotides line up with TRBD1. Sequenced input: peripheral blood. This TCR was recovered from a woman older than 75 with acute or convalescent COVID-19. CDR3 bases: TGTGCCAGCGCAGGGACAGCGCTAGAGACCCAGTACTTC. This sequence encodes CASAGTALETQYF.